This passage covers 18 T cell receptor beta chains from one sample sequenced in a study of shared clonotypes between healthy human individuals (dated by TCRdb to 2019 to 2021). CD8 naive samples were CD45RO-negative cells positively selected for CCR7, giving a CD45RA+CCR7+ population that excluded TemRA cells. The library was generated by the immunoSEQ multiplex PCR assay. Entries here come from immuneACCESS through TCRdb and include only in-frame sequences with V and J called. Some clones fail to appear in such tables; in the studies checked, an unresolved V gene covers under half of the shortfall, and the cause of the remainder is unknown. This sample is represented by hundreds of thousands of clones; approximately 96% of them were singletons. The ten largest clones take up about 0.12% of the sample. Sequencing used naive CD8+ T cells sorted from blood. This sample's cell subset or site label indicates: CD45RA+CCR7+. The source of these receptors is a woman aged 30 to 39 in good health.

The chain combines TRBV5-4 with TRBJ2-7; D not resolved. The CDR3 loop spans 12 amino acids. Trimming shortened V by 5 bases and J by 3 bases, and 9 bases separated the two germline ends. Per the germline V gene, CDR1 is SGHNT and CDR2 is YYREEE (reference sequence). The CDR3 DNA reads TGTGCCAGCAGGACTGACGGCTACGAGCAGTACTTC. Translation: CASRTDGYEQYF.

The V and J genes are TRBV7-9 and TRBJ2-7, with D possibly matching TRBD1 (5 bases). Trimming pared 5 bases from V and 11 bases from J, leaving 19 bases between. Germline loops: CDR1 SEHNR, CDR2 FQNEAQ (reference sequence). The CDR3 has 13 amino acids. The CDR3 DNA follows: TGTGCCAGCAGCGACGGTCGGCAGGGCAGCAAGTACTTC. It translates to CASSDGRQGSKYF.

The rearrangement links TRBV5-6 to TRBJ1-4, with 7 positions matching TRBD1. Germline trimming cut 0 bases from V and 6 bases from J; bases unmatched to any gene: 5. This CDR3 has 15 amino acids. CDR1 SGHDT and CDR2 YYEEEE come from the germline V gene. The CDR3 loop is CASSLAGGVYEKLFF. CDR3 nucleotide sequence: TGTGCCAGCAGCTTGGCAGGGGGGGTATATGAAAAACTGTTTTTT.

A single count supports this clone. The chain joins TRBV2 to TRBJ2-1; 11 bases map to TRBD2. Per the germline V gene, CDR1 is SNHLY and CDR2 is FYNNEI. Trimming removed 7 bases from V and 7 bases from J; junction bases left unmatched: 9. CDR3 size: 15 residues. The CDR3 sequence is CASTILAGAWNEQFF. The CDR3 bases are TGTGCCAGCACTATACTAGCGGGAGCTTGGAATGAGCAGTTCTTC.

The gene calls are TRBV19 and TRBJ2-2; D gene unclear. From germline, CDR1 is LNHDA and CDR2 SQIVND (reference sequence). V was cut by 7 bases and J by 3 bases, with 12 bases left in between. The CDR3 contains 14 residues. CDR3 nucleotide sequence: TGTGCCAGTACCCCACCCGGATACACCGGGGAGCTGTTTTTT. Its protein is CASTPPGYTGELFF. The complete variable domain, with remaining parts taken from reference TRBV19 and TRBJ2-2, reads DGGITQSPKYLFRKEGQNVTLSCEQNLNHDAMYWYRQDPGQGLRLIYYSQIVNDFQKGDIAEGYSVSREKKESFPLTVTSAQKNPTAFYLCASTPPGYTGELFFGEGSRLTVL.

V usage is TRBV19 and J usage is TRBJ1-2; D may be TRBD1 (6 bases). The CDR3 is made up of 18 amino acids. Trimming removed 5 bases from V and 0 bases from J, with 22 bases in between. Germline-derived CDR1 and CDR2 are LNHDA and SQIVND (reference sequence). CDR3 protein: CASSFFFSSDSANYGYTF. DNA of the CDR3: TGTGCCAGTAGTTTTTTCTTCTCCTCGGACAGCGCTAACTATGGCTACACCTTC.

The chain couples TRBV20-1 to TRBJ1-2, with D hard to call. The CDR3 runs 11 residues. Germline assignment: CDR1 DFQATT and CDR2 SNEGSKA (reference sequence). V was shortened by 0 bases and J by 7 bases, with 6 bases between the two germline ends. The CDR3 region has the DNA TGCAGTGCTAGAGATTGGAGTGGCTACACCTTC. This gives the protein CSARDWSGYTF.

The chain uses TRBV15 and TRBJ2-5; 7 bases are shared with TRBD2. The CDR3 is 16 amino acids. Germline V gene data show CDR1 as LNHNV and CDR2 as YYDKDF (reference sequence). V lost 3 bases and J lost 2; bases outside the gene matches: 9. CDR3 in amino acids: CATSREGRGGQETQYF. As DNA, the CDR3 is TGTGCCACCAGCAGGGAAGGTAGGGGAGGGCAAGAGACCCAGTACTTC.

J is TRBJ2-7 and V is TRBV7-8; TRBD2 aligns across 11 bases. Germline V CDR1 and CDR2: SGHVS, FQNEAQ. This CDR3 is built from 16 residues. The J segment lost 3 bases and the V segment lost 1 base, leaving 5 bases of the junction unmatched. The CDR3 spells CASSLGGLAENYEQYF. The CDR3 region has the DNA TGTGCCAGCAGCTTAGGGGGACTAGCGGAAAACTACGAGCAGTACTTC.

The chain couples TRBV5-6 to TRBJ2-3; D remains unclear. In germline, CDR1 is SGHDT, CDR2 YYEEEE. The V and J ends lost 2 bases and 3 bases respectively, with 10 bases between them. The CDR3 is 14 residues long. The CDR3 sequence: CASSFWGGTDTQYF. The CDR3, as DNA: TGTGCCAGCAGCTTCTGGGGTGGGACAGATACGCAGTATTTT.

This chain joins TRBV14 and TRBJ2-1; D unresolved. V dropped 2 bases and J dropped 4 bases, with 3 bases sitting between them. Germline-derived CDR1 and CDR2 are SGHDN and FVKESK. The CDR3 has 12 amino acids. CDR3 protein: CASSQKYNEQFF. The CDR3 nucleotides are TGTGCCAGCAGCCAAAAATACAATGAGCAGTTCTTC.

This sequence joins TRBV2 and TRBJ2-2, with 9 bases matching TRBD1. V shed 6 bases, J shed 1 base, and the junction held 3 bases outside the gene matches. The germline gives CDR1 SNHLY, CDR2 FYNNEI. The CDR3 loop spans 15 amino acids. The CDR3 here is CASRSGQGNTGELFF. CDR3 nucleotides: TGTGCCAGCAGGTCGGGACAGGGGAACACCGGGGAGCTGTTTTTT.

The chain employs TRBV2 and TRBJ1-1; 11 bases fit TRBD1. The CDR3 runs to 19 residues. Germline lookup yields CDR1 SNHLY and CDR2 FYNNEI. CDR3: CVSAGFGEVRDRGYTEAFF. DNA for the CDR3: TGTGTCTCAGCGGGTTTTGGGGAAGTCCGGGACAGGGGGTACACTGAAGCTTTCTTT. The whole variable domain, filled in from reference TRBV2 and TRBJ1-1, reads EPEVTQTPSHQVTQMGQEVILRCVPISNHLYFYWYRQILGQKVEFLVSFYNNEISEKSEIFDDQFSVERPDGSNFTLKIRSTKLEDSAMYFCVSAGFGEVRDRGYTEAFFGQGTRLTVV.

V gene TRBV28 combines with J gene TRBJ2-5; D might be TRBD1 or TRBD2, each matching 5 bases. The CDR3 runs 13 residues. CDR1 is MDHEN and CDR2 is SYDVKM in the germline V gene. Trimming stripped 9 bases from V and 9 bases from J, with 20 bases between. In nucleotides, the CDR3 is TGTGCCAGTGGGGGTGAAACGTTTTTATCCCAGTACTTC. This codes for CASGGETFLSQYF.

This chain joins TRBV5-4 and TRBJ2-7; D possibly corresponds to TRBD2 (7 bases). This CDR3 comprises 12 residues. In germline, CDR1 is SGHNT, CDR2 YYREEE (reference sequence). V gave up 7 bases and J gave up 6 bases, with 14 bases separating them. In DNA, the CDR3 is TGTGCCAGCGGGGGGGCTGGGCCCGAGCAGTACTTC. Protein: CASGGAGPEQYF.

This CDR3 is CASSESGGAGANVLTF. The CDR3 nucleotides are TGTGCCAGCAGTGAATCGGGGGGCGCTGGGGCCAACGTCCTGACTTTC. The chain couples TRBV6-1 to TRBJ2-6; the D gene is possibly TRBD2 (7 bases). Trimming shortened V by 2 bases and J by 2 bases, and 10 bases separated the two germline ends. This CDR3 spans 16 amino acids. Germline CDR1 and CDR2: MNHNS and SASEGT.

The rearrangement links TRBV28 to TRBJ2-1; D remains ambiguous. Looked up from germline, CDR1 is MDHEN and CDR2 is SYDVKM. Trimming removed 2 bases from V and 0 bases from J, with 8 bases in between. This CDR3 has 15 amino acids. The CDR3 region has the DNA TGTGCCAGCAGTTTAGACATAAGCTCCTACAATGAGCAGTTCTTC. This translates into CASSLDISSYNEQFF.

The chain couples TRBV11-1 to TRBJ2-1; perhaps TRBD2 as D (5 bases). Germline CDR1 is SGHAT and CDR2 is FQDESV (reference sequence). Trimming took 3 bases from V and 6 from J, leaving 9 bases between them. The CDR3 totals 13 residues. CDR3 residues: CASSFMSGNEQFF. Written as DNA, the CDR3 is TGTGCCAGCAGCTTCATGAGCGGCAATGAGCAGTTCTTC. The variable domain in full, completed from reference TRBV11-1 and TRBJ2-1, reads EAEVAQSPRYKITEKSQAVAFWCDPISGHATLYWYRQILGQGPELLVQFQDESVVDDSQLPKDRFSAERLKGVDSTLKIQPAELGDSAMYLCASSFMSGNEQFFGPGTRLTVL.